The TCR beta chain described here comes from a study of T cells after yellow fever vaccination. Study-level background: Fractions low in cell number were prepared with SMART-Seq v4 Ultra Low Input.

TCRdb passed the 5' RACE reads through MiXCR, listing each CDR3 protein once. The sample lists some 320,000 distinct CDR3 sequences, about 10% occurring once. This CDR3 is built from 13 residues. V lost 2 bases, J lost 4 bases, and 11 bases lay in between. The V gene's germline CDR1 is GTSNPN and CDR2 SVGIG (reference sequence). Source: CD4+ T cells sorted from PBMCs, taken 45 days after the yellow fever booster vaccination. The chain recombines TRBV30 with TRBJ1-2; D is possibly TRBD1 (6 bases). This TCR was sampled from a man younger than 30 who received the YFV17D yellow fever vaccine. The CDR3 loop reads CAWSTGIGYGYTF. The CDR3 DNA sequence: TGTGCCTGGAGTACAGGGATCGGCTATGGCTACACCTTC.